This TCR beta chain was documented in a study of OX40 agonist ivuxolimab in advanced cancers. As concerns this clone: The antigen is not known.

Germline CDR1 KGHSH, CDR2 LQKENI. This CDR3 is built from 15 residues. Trimming cost V 3 bases and J 1 base, with 12 bases left between them. Study-level findings and limits: No determination was made of the antigen specificity of the expanded peripheral T cells.

Data came from immunoSEQ multiplex PCR; TCRdb stores just in-frame clones and leaves some out. The repertoire consists of about 80,000 clones, with around 84% occurring once and the leading ten covering approximately 7%. Sequenced material: CD4+ or CD8+ T cells sorted from blood, taken in a trial of the OX40 agonist ivuxolimab. The chain couples TRBV18 to TRBJ2-5; D may be TRBD1 (5 bases). The TCR sequence derives from an adult with an advanced solid tumor such as melanoma, head and neck, liver or kidney cancer. The CDR3 coding sequence is TGTGCCAGCTCACCCTTTCAGGGTCTCCAAGAGACCCAGTACTTC. Translating gives CASSPFQGLQETQYF.